This entry lists 4 T cell receptor beta chains sequenced from one sample in a study of T cell responses to AZD1222 COVID-19 vaccine. Method: immunoSEQ multiplex PCR; TCRdb's copy keeps in-frame clones and lacks some. Altogether fewer than 150,000 clones are present, more than 75% being singletons, with the ten largest covering around 3.8%. This specimen consisted of peripheral blood, obtained 28 days after the second AZD1222 dose. These receptors were taken from an adult who received the AZD1222 COVID-19 vaccine.

The V and J genes are TRBV28 and TRBJ1-2; D is unresolved. Trimming took 4 bases from V and 3 from J, leaving 12 bases between them. Per germline, CDR1 MDHEN and CDR2 SYDVKM. CDR3 size: 14 residues. CDR3 coding DNA: TGTGCCAGCAGTTCTCCGGGAAGGGACTATGGCTACACCTTC. It codes for CASSSPGRDYGYTF.

This chain uses TRBV28 with TRBJ2-1; 7 positions agree with TRBD1. The J segment lost 4 bases and the V segment lost 3 bases, leaving 6 bases of the junction unmatched. The length of the CDR3 is 15 residues. Germline V lookup: CDR1 MDHEN, CDR2 SYDVKM. Written as DNA, the CDR3 is TGTGCCAGCAGTTTGGGCAGGGGGACGTACAATGAGCAGTTCTTC. Protein: CASSLGRGTYNEQFF.

This sequence joins TRBV10-3 and TRBJ2-7; D is undetermined. The germline gives CDR1 ENHRY, CDR2 SYGVKD. The CDR3 consists of 13 residues. V shed 4 bases and J shed 1 base, with 8 bases lying between them. Written as DNA, the CDR3 is TGTGCCATCAGTGTTCCAGGATCCTACGAGCAGTACTTC. Translated: CAISVPGSYEQYF.

The chain carries TRBV11-2 and TRBJ2-1; 8 nucleotides agree with TRBD2. CDR3 size: 18 residues. Germline-derived CDR1 and CDR2 are SGHAT and FQNNGV. Trimming removed 5 bases from V and 1 base from J; junction bases left unmatched: 13. The CDR3 region has the DNA TGTGCCAGCAGCGGGAAAAAAGCGGGAGTAGTATCCTACAATGAGCAGTTCTTC. Its protein product is CASSGKKAGVVSYNEQFF. The full variable domain, rest sourced from reference TRBV11-2 and TRBJ2-1, is EAGVAQSPRYKIIEKRQSVAFWCNPISGHATLYWYQQILGQGPKLLIQFQNNGVVDDSQLPKDRFSAERLKGVDSTLKIQPAKLEDSAVYLCASSGKKAGVVSYNEQFFGPGTRLTVL.